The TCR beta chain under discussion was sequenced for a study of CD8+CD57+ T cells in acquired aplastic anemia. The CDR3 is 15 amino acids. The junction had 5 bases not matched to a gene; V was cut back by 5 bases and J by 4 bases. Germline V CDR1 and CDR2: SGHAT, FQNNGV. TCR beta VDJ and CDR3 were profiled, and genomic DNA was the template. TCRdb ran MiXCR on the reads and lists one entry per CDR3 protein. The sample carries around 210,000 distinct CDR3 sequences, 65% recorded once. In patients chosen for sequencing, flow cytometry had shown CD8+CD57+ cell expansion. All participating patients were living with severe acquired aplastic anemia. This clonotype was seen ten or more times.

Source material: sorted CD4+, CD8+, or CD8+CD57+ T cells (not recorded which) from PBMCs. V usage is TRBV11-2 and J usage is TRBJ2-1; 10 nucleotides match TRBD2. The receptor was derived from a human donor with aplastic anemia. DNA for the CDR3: TGTGCCAGCAGCCAGACTAGCGGGCAGTACAATGAGCAGTTCTTC. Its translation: CASSQTSGQYNEQFF.